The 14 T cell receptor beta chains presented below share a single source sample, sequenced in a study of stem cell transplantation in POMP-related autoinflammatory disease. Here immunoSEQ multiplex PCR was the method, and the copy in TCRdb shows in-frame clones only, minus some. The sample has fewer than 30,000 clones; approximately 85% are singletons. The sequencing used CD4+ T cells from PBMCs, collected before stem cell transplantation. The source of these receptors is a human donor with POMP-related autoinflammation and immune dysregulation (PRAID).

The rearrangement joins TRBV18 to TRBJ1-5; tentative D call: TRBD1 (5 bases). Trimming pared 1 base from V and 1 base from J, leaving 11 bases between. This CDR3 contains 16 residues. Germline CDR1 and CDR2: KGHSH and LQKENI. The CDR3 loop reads CASSPLAGRSNQPQHF. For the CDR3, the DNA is TGTGCCAGCTCACCACTCGCAGGGAGAAGCAATCAGCCCCAGCATTTT.

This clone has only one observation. The CDR3 spells CAWSVRLVEAFF. CDR3 in DNA: TGTGCCTGGAGTGTACGTCTGGTTGAAGCTTTCTTT. This chain connects TRBV30 to TRBJ1-1; no firm D call. CDR3 length: 12 residues. Looked up from germline, CDR1 is GTSNPN and CDR2 is SVGIG (reference sequence). The V end lost 0 bases, the J end lost 7 bases, and 9 bases lay between the germline ends.

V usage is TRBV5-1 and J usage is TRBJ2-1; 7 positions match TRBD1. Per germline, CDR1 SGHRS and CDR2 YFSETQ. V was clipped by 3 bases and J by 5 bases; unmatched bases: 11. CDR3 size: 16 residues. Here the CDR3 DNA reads TGCGCCAGCAGCTCTGGCGCCGGGGACAGCCACAATGAGCAGTTCTTC. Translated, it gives CASSSGAGDSHNEQFF.

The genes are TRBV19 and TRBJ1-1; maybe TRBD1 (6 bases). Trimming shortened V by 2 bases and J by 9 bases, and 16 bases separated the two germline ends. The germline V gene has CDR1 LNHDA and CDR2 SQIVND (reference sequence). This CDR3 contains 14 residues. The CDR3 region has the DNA TGTGCCAGTAGTATAACAGGGAATCGGCTCAAAGCTTTCTTT. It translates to CASSITGNRLKAFF. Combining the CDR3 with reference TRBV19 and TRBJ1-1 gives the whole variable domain DGGITQSPKYLFRKEGQNVTLSCEQNLNHDAMYWYRQDPGQGLRLIYYSQIVNDFQKGDIAEGYSVSREKKESFPLTVTSAQKNPTAFYLCASSITGNRLKAFFGQGTRLTVV.

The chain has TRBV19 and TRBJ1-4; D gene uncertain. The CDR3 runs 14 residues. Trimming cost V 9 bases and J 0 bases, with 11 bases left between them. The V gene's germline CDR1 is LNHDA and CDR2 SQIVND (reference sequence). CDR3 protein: CASRRSATNEKLFF. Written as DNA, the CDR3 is TGTGCCAGCCGAAGATCAGCAACTAATGAAAAACTGTTTTTT.

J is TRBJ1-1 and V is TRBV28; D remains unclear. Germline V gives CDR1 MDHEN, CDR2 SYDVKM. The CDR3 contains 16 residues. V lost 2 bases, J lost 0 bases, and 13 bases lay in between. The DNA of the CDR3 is TGTGCCAGCAGTTTACTCAGGCCCTCCTTGAACACTGAAGCTTTCTTT. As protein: CASSLLRPSLNTEAFF.

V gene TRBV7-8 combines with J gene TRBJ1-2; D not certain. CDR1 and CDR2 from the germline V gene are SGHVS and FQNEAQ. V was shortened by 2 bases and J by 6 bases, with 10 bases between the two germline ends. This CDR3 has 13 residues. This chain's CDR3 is CASSLRAADGYTF. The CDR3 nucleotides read TGTGCCAGCAGCTTAAGGGCAGCGGATGGCTACACCTTC.

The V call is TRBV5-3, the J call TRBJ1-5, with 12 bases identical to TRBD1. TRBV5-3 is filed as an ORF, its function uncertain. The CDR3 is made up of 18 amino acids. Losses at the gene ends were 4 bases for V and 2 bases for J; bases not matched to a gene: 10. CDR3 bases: TGTGCCAGAAGCGGCCGGGACAGGGGGCTTTCGGGCAATCAGCCCCAGCATTTT. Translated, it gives CARSGRDRGLSGNQPQHF.

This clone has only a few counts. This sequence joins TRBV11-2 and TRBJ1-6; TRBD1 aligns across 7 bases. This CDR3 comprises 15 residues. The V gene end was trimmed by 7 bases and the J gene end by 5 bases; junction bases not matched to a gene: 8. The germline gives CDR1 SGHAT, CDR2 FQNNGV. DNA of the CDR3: TGTGCCAGCACACGACCAACAGGGGATAATTCACCCCTCCACTTT. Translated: CASTRPTGDNSPLHF.

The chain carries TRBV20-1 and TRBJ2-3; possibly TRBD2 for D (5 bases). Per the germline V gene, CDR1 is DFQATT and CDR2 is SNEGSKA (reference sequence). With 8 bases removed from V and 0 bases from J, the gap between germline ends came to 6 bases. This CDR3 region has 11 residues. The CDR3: CSTGSTDTQYF. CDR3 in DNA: TGCAGTACGGGAAGCACAGATACGCAGTATTTT.

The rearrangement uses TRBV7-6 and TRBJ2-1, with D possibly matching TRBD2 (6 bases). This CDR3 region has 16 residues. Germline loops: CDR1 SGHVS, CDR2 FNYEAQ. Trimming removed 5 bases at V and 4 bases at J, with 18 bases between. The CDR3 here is CASSPLVAELYNEQFF. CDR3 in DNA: TGTGCCAGCAGCCCTCTAGTAGCGGAACTTTACAATGAGCAGTTCTTC.

The CDR3, as DNA: TGTGCCAGCAGCCAAGACACTAGCGGGAGGTTCCAAGAGACCCAGTACTTC. Residues: CASSQDTSGRFQETQYF. The rearrangement uses TRBV4-2 and TRBJ2-5; 12 nucleotides align to TRBD2. CDR1 is LGHNA and CDR2 is YNFKEQ in the germline V gene. The CDR3 is 17 residues long. V shed 0 bases and J 1 base; nucleotides not matched to a gene: 3.

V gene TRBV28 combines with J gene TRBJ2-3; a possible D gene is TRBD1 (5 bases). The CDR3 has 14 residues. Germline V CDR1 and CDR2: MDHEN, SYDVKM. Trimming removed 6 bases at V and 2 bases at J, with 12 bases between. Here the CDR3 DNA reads TGTGCCAGCAGCGCAGGGTCGGCCACAGATACGCAGTATTTT. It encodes CASSAGSATDTQYF.

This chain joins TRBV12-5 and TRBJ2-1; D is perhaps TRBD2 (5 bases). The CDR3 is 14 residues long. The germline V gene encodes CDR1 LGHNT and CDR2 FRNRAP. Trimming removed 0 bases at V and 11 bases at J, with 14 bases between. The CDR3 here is CASGLVATGYQQFF. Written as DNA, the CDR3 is TGTGCTAGTGGTTTGGTAGCGACGGGATACCAGCAGTTCTTC.